These T cell receptor beta chains were read from a single sample in a study of blood T cell repertoires in COVID-19. Method: immunoSEQ multiplex PCR; TCRdb's copy keeps in-frame clones and lacks some. The sample records approximately 300,000 clones, about 85% being singletons. Input material: PBMCs or T cells enriched from blood (not recorded which). The receptors were gathered from a woman aged 25-40 years who had recovered from COVID-19. The CDR3 runs from the conserved cysteine through the conserved F or W. Each record gives: D gene, J gene, clone size, V gene, CDR3 length, CDR3 DNA, CDR3 protein. The D gene is left open where the match is weak. Clone size is not always given. Where it is, it says once, few, many or a class for expanded clones.

D: TRBD1
J: TRBJ1-1
size: .
V: TRBV6-5
length: 14
DNA: TGTGCCAGCCTCAGGGACAGGGGTAGTACTGAAGCTTTCTTT
CDR3: CASLRDRGSTEAFF

D: .
J: TRBJ1-6
size: .
V: TRBV27
length: 14
DNA: TGTGCCAGCACTCCGGGATATGGGGATTCACCCCTCCACTTT
CDR3: CASTPGYGDSPLHF

D: TRBD1
J: TRBJ2-5
size: .
V: TRBV30
length: 14
DNA: TGTGCCTGGAGTTTGGCAGGGGGCTGGGAGACCCAGTACTTC
CDR3: CAWSLAGGWETQYF

D: .
J: TRBJ1-2
size: .
V: TRBV5-6
length: 14
DNA: TGTGCCAGCAGCTTGTGGCGGAATAACTATGGCTACACCTTC
CDR3: CASSLWRNNYGYTF

D: .
J: TRBJ2-5
size: .
V: TRBV30
length: 12
DNA: TGTGCCTGCACAGATGGTGGGGAGACCCAGTACTTC
CDR3: CACTDGGETQYF

D: .
J: TRBJ1-6
size: .
V: TRBV7-9
length: 15
DNA: TGTGCCAGCAGCTTATCTTCTGTGGCCAATTCACCCCTCCACTTT
CDR3: CASSLSSVANSPLHF

D: TRBD1
J: TRBJ1-1
size: .
V: TRBV9
length: 17
DNA: TGTGCCAGCAGCGTAGGTGCTGTTGCAGGGGGCACCACTGAAGCTTTCTTT
CDR3: CASSVGAVAGGTTEAFF

D: TRBD1
J: TRBJ2-2
size: .
V: TRBV7-9
length: 14
DNA: TGTGCCAGCAGCCCAGACAGGGGTACCGGGGAGCTGTTTTTT
CDR3: CASSPDRGTGELFF

D: TRBD1
J: TRBJ1-4
size: .
V: TRBV15
length: 16
DNA: TGTGCCACCAGCAAAGGACAGGTTGCAACTAATGAAAAACTGTTTTTT
CDR3: CATSKGQVATNEKLFF

D: .
J: TRBJ1-2
size: once
V: TRBV25-1
length: 15
DNA: TGTGCCAGCAGTGGGCCGGGAGGTGCCAACTATGGCTACACCTTC
CDR3: CASSGPGGANYGYTF

D: .
J: TRBJ2-7
size: .
V: TRBV6-5
length: 14
DNA: TGTGCCAGCACCCAGGGACAGACTAGTACGAGGCAGTACTTC
CDR3: CASTQGQTSTRQYF

D: TRBD1
J: TRBJ1-5
size: .
V: TRBV19
length: 14
DNA: TGTGCCAGTAGTAAACAGACAGGGGATCAGCCCCAGCATTTT
CDR3: CASSKQTGDQPQHF

D: .
J: TRBJ2-7
size: .
V: TRBV12-5
length: 14
DNA: TGTGCTAGTGGTTTGGGCAGGGTGGCCTACGAGCAGTACTTC
CDR3: CASGLGRVAYEQYF

D: TRBD1
J: TRBJ2-7
size: .
V: TRBV20-1
length: 14
DNA: TGCAGTGCTAGTGAGGGACAGGGTTCCTACGAGCAGTACTTC
CDR3: CSASEGQGSYEQYF

D: TRBD2
J: TRBJ2-3
size: .
V: TRBV19
length: 16
DNA: TGTGCCAGTAGCATTACTAGCGGGGGGCCATCGGATACGCAGTATTTT
CDR3: CASSITSGGPSDTQYF

D: .
J: TRBJ2-1
size: .
V: TRBV29-1
length: 16
DNA: TGCAGCGTTGAAGCTGCGCGCGGGTATGCCTACAATGAGCAGTTCTTC
CDR3: CSVEAARGYAYNEQFF

D: .
J: TRBJ2-1
size: .
V: TRBV19
length: 19
DNA: TGTGCCAGTAGTATAGACCGCCCCCCGGCCCAGGGCTACTACAATGAGCAGTTCTTC
CDR3: CASSIDRPPAQGYYNEQFF

D: TRBD1
J: TRBJ1-6
size: .
V: TRBV5-1
length: 15
DNA: TGCGCCAGCAGCTGGGAGGACAGGGATTTTTCACCCCTCCACTTT
CDR3: CASSWEDRDFSPLHF

D: .
J: TRBJ1-2
size: .
V: TRBV4-1
length: 14
DNA: TGCGCCAGCAGCCAAGTTTCAGGCAACTATGGCTACACCTTC
CDR3: CASSQVSGNYGYTF

D: .
J: TRBJ2-7
size: .
V: TRBV2
length: 14
DNA: TGTGCCAGCAGTTCGACACCACTGGCAGGGGAGCAGTACTTC
CDR3: CASSSTPLAGEQYF

D: .
J: TRBJ1-3
size: once
V: TRBV3-1/TRBV3-2
length: 16
DNA: TGTGCCAGCAGCCAACGGCAGGGAGGTGCTGGAAACACCATATATTTT
CDR3: CASSQRQGGAGNTIYF

D: .
J: TRBJ1-2
size: .
V: TRBV12-3/TRBV12-4
length: 13
DNA: TGTGCCAGCAGCGAGGGTTTACCCTATGGCTACACCTTC
CDR3: CASSEGLPYGYTF

D: TRBD1
J: TRBJ1-2
size: once
V: TRBV9
length: 16
DNA: TGTGCCAGCAGCGGGGTGGGGACAGGGGGCGCCTATGGCTACACCTTC
CDR3: CASSGVGTGGAYGYTF

D: TRBD1
J: TRBJ1-6
size: few
V: TRBV5-1
length: 17
DNA: TGCGCCAGCAGCCAACAACCGACAGGGTACGGAAATTCACCCCTCCACTTT
CDR3: CASSQQPTGYGNSPLHF

D: .
J: TRBJ1-5
size: .
V: TRBV5-8
length: 13
DNA: TGTGCCAGCAGCTTCTATAGCAATCAGCCCCAGCATTTT
CDR3: CASSFYSNQPQHF

D: TRBD1
J: TRBJ2-3
size: .
V: TRBV10-3
length: 17
DNA: TGTGCCATCAGTGAGGGGGTACAGGGGGCTGGGACAGATACGCAGTATTTT
CDR3: CAISEGVQGAGTDTQYF

D: TRBD1
J: TRBJ2-7
size: .
V: TRBV6-2/TRBV6-3
length: 14
DNA: TGTGCCAGCAGCGGACAGGGGATGACCTACGAGCAGTACTTC
CDR3: CASSGQGMTYEQYF

D: .
J: TRBJ2-6
size: once
V: TRBV7-9
length: 15
DNA: TGTGCCAGCAGCTCAGGGGATTCTGGGGCCAACGTCCTGACTTTC
CDR3: CASSSGDSGANVLTF

D: .
J: TRBJ1-2
size: .
V: TRBV6-2/TRBV6-3
length: 14
DNA: TGTGCCAGCAGTTACTCGGGGGGGAGGAATGGCTACACCTTC
CDR3: CASSYSGGRNGYTF

D: TRBD1
J: TRBJ2-2
size: once
V: TRBV6-5
length: 15
DNA: TGTGCCAGCAGTCGCCGGACAGGGTTGTCCGGGGAGCTGTTTTTT
CDR3: CASSRRTGLSGELFF

D: .
J: TRBJ2-7
size: .
V: TRBV6-5
length: 13
DNA: TGTGCCAGCAGCCCCCGGAGTTCAGACGAGCAGTACTTC
CDR3: CASSPRSSDEQYF

D: TRBD1
J: TRBJ1-2
size: .
V: TRBV18
length: 15
DNA: TGTGCCAGCTCACCGACAGGGGAGGGCTACTATGGCTACACCTTC
CDR3: CASSPTGEGYYGYTF

D: .
J: TRBJ1-1
size: .
V: TRBV6-5
length: 15
DNA: TGTGCCAGCAGTTACGATGAGATGATGAACACTGAAGCTTTCTTT
CDR3: CASSYDEMMNTEAFF

D: TRBD1
J: TRBJ1-4
size: few
V: TRBV25-1
length: 14
DNA: TGTGCCAGCTCCAGGACAGGGGGGGTAGAAAAACTGTTTTTT
CDR3: CASSRTGGVEKLFF

D: .
J: TRBJ1-2
size: .
V: TRBV7-2
length: 15
DNA: TGTGCCAGCAGCCCACAGGGTCCTGGAAAGGGTGGCTACACCTTC
CDR3: CASSPQGPGKGGYTF

D: TRBD2
J: TRBJ2-7
size: .
V: TRBV2
length: 13
DNA: TGTGCCAGCAAGCCGCCGGGGGGCTACGAGCAGTACTTC
CDR3: CASKPPGGYEQYF

D: TRBD1
J: TRBJ2-2
size: .
V: TRBV7-3
length: 13
DNA: TGTGCCAGCAGCCCGACAGGGTCCGGGGAGCTGTTTTTT
CDR3: CASSPTGSGELFF

D: .
J: TRBJ1-5
size: .
V: TRBV30
length: 13
DNA: TGTGCCTGGAGCCAGGGCAGCAATCAGCCCCAGCATTTT
CDR3: CAWSQGSNQPQHF

D: TRBD1
J: TRBJ1-2
size: .
V: TRBV6-5
length: 15
DNA: TGTGCCAGCAGAGGACAGGGAGGTGAGAACTATGGCTACACCTTC
CDR3: CASRGQGGENYGYTF

D: TRBD2
J: TRBJ2-5
size: once
V: TRBV9
length: 15
DNA: TGTGCCAGCAGCCTGACTAGCGGGCAGGGAGAGACCCAGTACTTC
CDR3: CASSLTSGQGETQYF

D: .
J: TRBJ1-6
size: .
V: TRBV3-1/TRBV3-2
length: 17
DNA: TGTGCCAGCAGCCAAATTGTGTCGACAACCTATAATTCACCCCTCCACTTT
CDR3: CASSQIVSTTYNSPLHF

D: TRBD1
J: TRBJ1-6
size: .
V: TRBV5-5
length: 14
DNA: TGTGCCAGCAGCCGGGACAGTTATAATTCACCCCTCCACTTT
CDR3: CASSRDSYNSPLHF

D: .
J: TRBJ2-1
size: .
V: TRBV18
length: 11
DNA: TGTGCCAGCTCACCAATGCAGGGGTTGTTCTTC
CDR3: CASSPMQGLFF

D: TRBD1
J: TRBJ1-4
size: once
V: TRBV7-9
length: 14
DNA: TGTGCCAGCAGCTTCGGAGGGGGCAGTGAAAAACTGTTTTTT
CDR3: CASSFGGGSEKLFF

D: .
J: TRBJ1-2
size: .
V: TRBV7-9
length: 14
DNA: TGTGCCAGCAGCGGCGGGGCCCCTTTCTATGGCTACACCTTC
CDR3: CASSGGAPFYGYTF

D: TRBD1
J: TRBJ1-1
size: .
V: TRBV27
length: 14
DNA: TGTGCCAGCAATCACAGGGGGATTTCTACTGAAGCTTTCTTT
CDR3: CASNHRGISTEAFF

D: TRBD1
J: TRBJ1-2
size: .
V: TRBV6-5
length: 15
DNA: TGTGCCAGCAGACCCGGGGCAGGGGGCTTCTATGGCTACACCTTC
CDR3: CASRPGAGGFYGYTF

D: .
J: TRBJ1-4
size: .
V: TRBV27
length: 12
DNA: TGTGCCAGCAGCACGGGGGGTGAAAAACTGTTTTTT
CDR3: CASSTGGEKLFF

D: TRBD1
J: TRBJ2-7
size: few
V: TRBV7-8
length: 14
DNA: TGTGCCAGCAGCGGCCGGGACAGCTCCTACGAGCAGTACTTC
CDR3: CASSGRDSSYEQYF

D: .
J: TRBJ1-4
size: .
V: TRBV12-3/TRBV12-4
length: 12
DNA: TGTGCCAGCAGCCAGGACACTGAAAAACTGTTTTTT
CDR3: CASSQDTEKLFF

D: .
J: TRBJ1-2
size: .
V: TRBV4-2
length: 14
DNA: TGTGCCAGCAGCCCAAAGTGGGAGATGGGTGGCTACACCTTC
CDR3: CASSPKWEMGGYTF

D: TRBD1
J: TRBJ1-4
size: .
V: TRBV5-1
length: 17
DNA: TGCGCCAGCAGCTTGGTGGGACAGGGCCCTAGGGATGAAAAACTGTTTTTT
CDR3: CASSLVGQGPRDEKLFF